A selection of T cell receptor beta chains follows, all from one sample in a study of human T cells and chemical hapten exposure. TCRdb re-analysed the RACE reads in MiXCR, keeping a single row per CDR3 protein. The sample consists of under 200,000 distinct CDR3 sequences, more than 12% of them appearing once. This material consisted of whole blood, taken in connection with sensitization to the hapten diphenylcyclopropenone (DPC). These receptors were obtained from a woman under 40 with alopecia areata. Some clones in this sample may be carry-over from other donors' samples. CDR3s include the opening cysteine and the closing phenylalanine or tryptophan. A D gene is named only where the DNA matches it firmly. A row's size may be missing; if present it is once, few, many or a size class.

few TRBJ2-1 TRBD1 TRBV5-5 TGTGCCAGCAGCTCTGGGACAGATGAGCAGTTCTTC CASSSGTDEQFF
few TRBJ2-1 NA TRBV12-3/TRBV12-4 TGTGCCAGCAGTTTGGGGCCCGGGACCACGAAGAATGAGCAGTTCTTC CASSLGPGTTKNEQFF
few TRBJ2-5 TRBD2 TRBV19 TGTGCCAGTAGTATAGTCCTACTAGCGGGAGGCGCAGAGACCCAGTACTTC CASSIVLLAGGAETQYF
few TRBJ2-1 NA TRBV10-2 TGCGCCAGCAGTCCCACTATGGGGAATGAGCAGTTCTTC CASSPTMGNEQFF
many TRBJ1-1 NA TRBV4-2 TGTGCCAGCAGCGGGCCGCGGGACAACACTGAAGCTTTCTTT CASSGPRDNTEAFF
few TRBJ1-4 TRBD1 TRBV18 TGTGCCAGCTCCAATTCAGGGGGCGGCATTAATGAAAAACTGTTTTTT CASSNSGGGINEKLFF
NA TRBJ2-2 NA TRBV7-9 TGTGCCAGCAGCGGTACTAGGGGTACAAACACCGGGGAGCTGTTTTTT CASSGTRGTNTGELFF
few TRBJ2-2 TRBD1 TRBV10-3 TGTGCCATCACTAACGCCGCCGGACAGGTTAACACCGGGGAGCTGTTTTTT CAITNAAGQVNTGELFF
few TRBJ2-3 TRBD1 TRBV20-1 TGCAGTGCGCCGACAGGGACAGATACGCAGTATTTT CSAPTGTDTQYF
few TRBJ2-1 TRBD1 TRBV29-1 TGCAGCGCAGCGACAGGGGAGAGGATTGATGAGCAGTTCTTC CSAATGERIDEQFF
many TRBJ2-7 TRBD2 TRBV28 TGTGCCAGCAGTTTTAGCGGGAGGATTTACGAGCAGTACTTC CASSFSGRIYEQYF
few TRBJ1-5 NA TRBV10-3 TGTGCCATCAGTGCGGGGGTTGGTCTAGGACAGCCCCAGCATTTT CAISAGVGLGQPQHF
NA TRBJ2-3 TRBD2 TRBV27 TGTGCCAGCAGTTTTAGCGGGAGGGCCGGAGATACGCAGTATTTT CASSFSGRAGDTQYF
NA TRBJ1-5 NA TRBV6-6 TGTGCCAGCAGTCCGTCGGATCAGCCCCAGCATTTT CASSPSDQPQHF
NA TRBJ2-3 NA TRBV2 TGTGCCAGCAGTGATGCTGTTATTCGAACTAGCACAGATACGCAGTATTTT CASSDAVIRTSTDTQYF
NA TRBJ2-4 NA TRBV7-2 TGTGCCAGCAGCTTAGTGGGTTTAGCCAAAAACATTCAGTACTTC CASSLVGLAKNIQYF
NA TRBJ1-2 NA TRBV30 TGTGCCTGGAGTGCTACAGGGCTTCCCGGGGATGGCTACACCTTC CAWSATGLPGDGYTF
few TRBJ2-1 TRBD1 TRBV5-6 TGTGCCAGCAGCTTGACAGGGGGCAATGAGCAGTTCTTC CASSLTGGNEQFF
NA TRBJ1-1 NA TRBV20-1 TGCAGTGCTAGAGATCCTAATAGGGGGAGTACTGAAGCTTTCTTT CSARDPNRGSTEAFF
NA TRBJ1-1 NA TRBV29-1 TGCAGCGTTTCAACAAGGGTGTCGAACACTGAAGCTTTCTTT CSVSTRVSNTEAFF
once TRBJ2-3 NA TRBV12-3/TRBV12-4 TGTGCCAGTGTAAGCTGGACCCTCACAGATACGCAGTATTTT CASVSWTLTDTQYF
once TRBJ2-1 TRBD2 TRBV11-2 TGTGCCAGCAGCCGACTAACTAGCGGGAGAATCAATGAGCAGTTCTTC CASSRLTSGRINEQFF
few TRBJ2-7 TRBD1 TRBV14 TGTGCCAGCAGCCAGAGTCTTTTACGGGACAGGGGCTACGAGCAGTACTTC CASSQSLLRDRGYEQYF
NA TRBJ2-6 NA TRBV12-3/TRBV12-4 TGTGCCAGCAGTTCAGGGATGGCCAACGTCCTGACTTTC CASSSGMANVLTF
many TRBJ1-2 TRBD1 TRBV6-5 TGTGCCAGCAGTTTTACCGCATCCGGGACAGCCTATGGCTACACCTTC CASSFTASGTAYGYTF
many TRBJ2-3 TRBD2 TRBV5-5 TGTGCCAGCAGCGTGGGACTAGCGGATACAGATACGCAGTATTTT CASSVGLADTDTQYF
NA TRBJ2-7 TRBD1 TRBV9 TGTGCCAGCAGCGTAGCAGGGGGCGGTTACGAGCAGTACTTC CASSVAGGGYEQYF
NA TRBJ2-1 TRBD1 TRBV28 TGTGCCAGCAGTCAGACAGGGGTCGTGGATGAGCAGTTCTTC CASSQTGVVDEQFF
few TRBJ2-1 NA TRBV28 TGTGCCAGCAACAGCGATCCCTACAATGAGCAGTTCTTC CASNSDPYNEQFF
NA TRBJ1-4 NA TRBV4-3 TGCGCCAGCAGCCAACTTGCGGGGGGCGAAAAACTGTTTTTT CASSQLAGGEKLFF